Listed below are T cell receptor beta chains from one sample, sequenced in a study of cytomegalovirus exposure and HLA in healthy donors. Profiling relied on immunoSEQ multiplex PCR, and the TCRdb table lists in-frame clones only, not all of them. The sample includes roughly 80,000 clones, over 70% of them seen just once. Sequenced input: PBMCs. These receptors all come from a male donor in good health and CMV-seronegative. CDR3s include the opening cysteine and the closing phenylalanine or tryptophan. Each record gives: V gene, J gene, clone size, D gene, CDR3 DNA, CDR3 protein. The D gene is left open where the match is weak. Only part of the rows carry a size: once, few, many, or a class if the clone is expanded.

>TRBV10-3|TRBJ2-5|NA|TRBD2
TGTGCCATCAGTGTTGCCCCTCCCAGGCTAGCGGCACCCCAAATATACCAAGAGACCCAGTACTTC
CAISVAPPRLAAPQIYQETQYF
>TRBV27|TRBJ1-1|NA|NA
TGTGCCAGCAGTTTAAATGGAGAGAGTGAAGCTTTCTTT
CASSLNGESEAFF
>TRBV4-3|TRBJ1-2|NA|NA
TGCGCCAGCAGCCAAGATGGGGGCAGGTCCATATGGGGCTACACCTTC
CASSQDGGRSIWGYTF
>TRBV6-5|TRBJ1-5|NA|TRBD1
TGTGCCAGCAGAACCGCGGGACAGATTAATCAGCCCCAGCATTTT
CASRTAGQINQPQHF
>TRBV9|TRBJ2-3|NA|TRBD2
TGTGCCAGCAGCCTCCAAGCGGGAGGTTCAGATACGCAGTATTTT
CASSLQAGGSDTQYF
>TRBV29-1|TRBJ1-1|NA|NA
TGCAGCGTTGCCCAGACAGGCACAAACACTGAAGCTTTCTTT
CSVAQTGTNTEAFF
>TRBV11-2|TRBJ2-2|NA|TRBD2
TGTGCCAGCAGCTTTTATGCGGGAGGGTCGACCGGGGAGCTGTTTTTT
CASSFYAGGSTGELFF
>TRBV6-1|TRBJ2-2|NA|NA
TGTGCCAGCACCAGGGCTTCCGGGGAGCTGTTTTTT
CASTRASGELFF
>TRBV6-1|TRBJ2-7|NA|TRBD1
TGTGCCAGCAGCCCGGACAGGGGGGGAATCTACGAGCAGTACTTC
CASSPDRGGIYEQYF
>TRBV7-2|TRBJ1-2|NA|TRBD1
TGTGCCAGCAGCTTTACACAGGGGGCGGCGAATGGCTACACCTTC
CASSFTQGAANGYTF
>TRBV7-8|TRBJ2-2|NA|NA
TGTGCCAGCAGGTCGGACTATCACGCCGGGGAGCTGTTTTTT
CASRSDYHAGELFF
>TRBV5-1|TRBJ2-2|NA|NA
TGCGCCAGCAGCCTGCCCTTGCGGGTCACCGGGGAGCTGTTTTTT
CASSLPLRVTGELFF
>TRBV29-1|TRBJ2-5|NA|TRBD2
TGCAGCGTCGAGGGGGAGCGGGGGCCTGAGGGGACCCAGTACTTC
CSVEGERGPEGTQYF
>TRBV18|TRBJ1-3|NA|NA
TGTGCCAGCTCACCACCGGTCAGGGCCTCTGGAAACACCATATATTTT
CASSPPVRASGNTIYF
>TRBV25-1|TRBJ2-1|NA|NA
TGTGCCAGCAGTGGCACAGGGTTTGAGCAGTTCTTC
CASSGTGFEQFF
>TRBV4-3|TRBJ2-2|NA|TRBD1
TGCGCCAGCAGCCCATGGACAGGCAACACCGGGGAGCTGTTTTTT
CASSPWTGNTGELFF
>TRBV7-7|TRBJ2-2|NA|NA
TGTGCCAGCAGCCAGGGCCACAACACCGGGGAGCTGTTTTTT
CASSQGHNTGELFF
>TRBV6-1|TRBJ2-7|NA|TRBD2
TGTGCCAGCAGTTCGACTAGCGGATTTCCCTACGAGCAGTACTTC
CASSSTSGFPYEQYF
>TRBV5-4|TRBJ2-3|NA|TRBD1
TGTGCCAGCAGACAGGGGACAGATACGCAGTATTTT
CASRQGTDTQYF
>TRBV15|TRBJ1-2|once|NA
TGTGCCACCAGCAGAGGTTCCAGTTCTAACTATGGCTACACCTTC
CATSRGSSSNYGYTF
>TRBV11-1|TRBJ1-1|NA|TRBD1
TGTGCCAGCAGCTCGCCGGGACAGGGTCTGTTCACTGAAGCTTTCTTT
CASSSPGQGLFTEAFF
>TRBV29-1|TRBJ2-1|NA|TRBD2
TGCAGCGTGGGGACTAGCGGATACAATGAGCAGTTCTTC
CSVGTSGYNEQFF
>TRBV4-1|TRBJ2-7|NA|NA
TGCGCCAGCAGCCCCCGGAGGTTGTGGGGTCGGATAGGGTCGGAAAACTACGAGCAGTACTTC
CASSPRRLWGRIGSENYEQYF
>TRBV2|TRBJ2-7|NA|NA
TGTGCCAGCAGTGAAGCGCTCGGGTTTTTGGGGCGCGAGCAGTACTTC
CASSEALGFLGREQYF
>TRBV19|TRBJ2-7|NA|NA
TGTGCCAGCGCGGGACAGTCTTCCTACGAGCAGTACTTC
CASAGQSSYEQYF
>TRBV2|TRBJ2-3|NA|NA
TGTGCCGGCAGTGAAGCGCGTCCGGGAATCTTGTATTTT
CAGSEARPGILYF
>TRBV27|TRBJ1-1|few|NA
TGTGCCAGCAGTTTACCTCCTGGGAGGAACACTGAAGCTTTCTTT
CASSLPPGRNTEAFF
>TRBV2|TRBJ2-7|NA|TRBD1
TGTGCCAGCCAGAGGTACAGGGGCAATGAGCAGTACTTC
CASQRYRGNEQYF
>TRBV28|TRBJ1-2|NA|NA
TGTGCCAGCAGTTCGGGACACCCTGGATATGGCTACACCTTC
CASSSGHPGYGYTF
>TRBV18|TRBJ2-7|once|NA
TGTGCCAGCTCATCATTATTACTGCAGGGGCACGAGCAGTACTTC
CASSSLLLQGHEQYF
>TRBV7-2|TRBJ2-3|NA|NA
TGTGCCAGCAGCCAGCTACAGGGTCCCTTAGATACGCAGTATTTT
CASSQLQGPLDTQYF
>TRBV5-5|TRBJ2-5|NA|TRBD1
TGTGCCAGCAGCTTACATGACCCGGGACAGGGGGGGTACCAAGAGACCCAGTACTTC
CASSLHDPGQGGYQETQYF
>TRBV5-1|TRBJ2-7|NA|NA
TGCGCCAGCAGCAGTGGGACACTGGTTCACGAGCAGTACTTC
CASSSGTLVHEQYF
>TRBV6-5|TRBJ2-7|once|TRBD2
TGTGCCAGCAGCCCAACCTGGACTAGCTGGGACGAGCAGTACTTC
CASSPTWTSWDEQYF
>TRBV2|TRBJ2-1|few|NA
TGTGCCAGCACCCCCGGGAGATACAATGAGCAGTTCTTC
CASTPGRYNEQFF
>TRBV5-1|TRBJ2-5|once|TRBD1
TGCGCCAGCAGCTTTTCCCTCTTAGGGGGCGCGGAAGAGACCCAGTACTTC
CASSFSLLGGAEETQYF
>TRBV5-1|TRBJ2-2|NA|NA
TGCGCCAGCAGCGAAGCGGCGGGACCGACGAACACCGGGGAGCTGTTTTTT
CASSEAAGPTNTGELFF
>TRBV5-6|TRBJ2-5|NA|NA
TGTGCCAGCAGCTTGAGGAACGGGGAGACCCAGTACTTC
CASSLRNGETQYF
>TRBV5-1|TRBJ1-6|NA|TRBD1
TGCGCCAGCAGCTGGACAGGAGAACCAAAATATAATTCACCCCTCCACTTT
CASSWTGEPKYNSPLHF